This TCR beta chain derives from a study of blood T cell repertoires in COVID-19. As for the study in general: Specimens from acute and convalescent COVID-19 originated in the United States, Italy and Spain. The cDNA or gDNA used as material had been derived from T cells, B-cell-depleted T cells, or PBMCs.

Trimming removed 6 bases from V and 0 bases from J; junction bases left unmatched: 5. There are 15 residues in the CDR3. Germline CDR1 reads SGHRS; CDR2 reads YFSETQ. In the original analysis: Scientists estimated how many nucleated cells there were by amplifying reference gene primers. Profiled with immunoSEQ multiplex PCR; TCRdb holds only in-frame clones, not every one. V and J calls and clone size come straight from that table; D and trimming were deduced from the DNA. The sample has 65,000 to 90,000 clones; 85% to 90% are singletons. This receptor was taken from a woman older than 75 in a cohort sampled during active or convalescent COVID-19. Sample: peripheral blood. The chain links TRBV5-1 to TRBJ2-1; 8 nucleotides match TRBD2. DNA for the CDR3: TGCGCCAGCACTAGCGGGCCAAGCTCCTACAATGAGCAGTTCTTC. It encodes CASTSGPSSYNEQFF.